Listed below are T cell receptor beta chains from one sample, sequenced in a study of shared clonotypes between healthy human individuals. TCRdb's table, derived via immunoSEQ multiplex PCR, lists solely in-frame clones and lacks some. In the table there are hundreds of thousands of clones, roughly 96% of which are singletons. Material: naive CD8+ T cells sorted from blood. Source of these receptors: a woman aged 25 to 45 in good health. Both conserved end residues are part of each CDR3. D genes are given only for firm matches.

V gene	J gene	D gene	CDR3 protein
TRBV5-1	TRBJ1-2	TRBD1	CASSPSTGAGYGYTF
TRBV4-2	TRBJ2-1	NA	CASSHLEGGQFF
TRBV19	TRBJ2-7	NA	CASSITGIDEQYF
TRBV27	TRBJ2-5	TRBD1	CASSYQGAETQYF
TRBV10-1	TRBJ2-3	NA	CASSESFDLSTDTQYF
TRBV27	TRBJ1-6	NA	CASSHGRLSSYNSPLHF
TRBV27	TRBJ2-7	TRBD1	CASSAGDSQTYEQYF
TRBV27	TRBJ1-2	NA	CASSLEGGLSYGYTF
TRBV25-1	TRBJ1-5	NA	CASSDRVQPQHF
TRBV9	TRBJ2-7	NA	CASSVARAGEQYF
TRBV5-4	TRBJ2-7	NA	CASSGTDYEQYF
TRBV28	TRBJ2-1	TRBD2	CASISQDLAGNEQFF
TRBV4-1	TRBJ1-5	NA	CASSQYVGGRGGNQPQHF
TRBV7-9	TRBJ2-5	TRBD1	CASSLGGRGLQETQYF
TRBV27	TRBJ2-7	NA	CASSLSRGGYEQYF
TRBV4-1	TRBJ2-7	TRBD2	CASSQDRLAGYGQYF
TRBV7-6	TRBJ2-3	TRBD2	CASSSHLAGNTDTQYF
TRBV15	TRBJ2-1	TRBD1	CATSSPHTGQGFDEQFF
TRBV4-1	TRBJ1-1	NA	CASSQLPFRANTEAFF
TRBV7-8	TRBJ2-1	TRBD1	CASSSTGQSSYNEQFF
TRBV4-1	TRBJ2-2	NA	CASSQVPGNGHQGELFF
TRBV19	TRBJ1-5	TRBD1	CATGGRDREQPQHF
TRBV4-1	TRBJ2-5	TRBD1	CASSQTGGMETQYF